This passage covers 6 T cell receptor beta chains from one sample sequenced in a study of cytomegalovirus exposure and HLA in healthy donors. PCR amplification relied on 60 Vbeta primers (plus 13 Jbeta primers). Data came from immunoSEQ multiplex PCR; TCRdb stores just in-frame clones and leaves some out. The sample lists 95,000 to 130,000 clones; about four fifths were seen once. The sequenced sample consisted of PBMCs. All receptors derive from a man aged 25 to 40 in good health and CMV-seropositive.

Regarding this clone: Its ends do not fully match the called genes, so a read error is possible. V is TRBV7-9 and J is TRBJ2-3; TRBD2 is a possible D gene (5 bases). Germline lookup yields CDR1 SEHNR and CDR2 FQNEAQ (reference sequence). This CDR3 region has 12 residues. CDR3 sequence (DNA): TGTTCCAGCAGCTTAATAGCGGATACGCAGTATTTT. Translation gives CSSSLIADTQYF.

The chain carries TRBV5-1 and TRBJ2-1; possibly TRBD1 for D (6 bases). Trimming shortened V by 4 bases and J by 4 bases, and 12 bases separated the two germline ends. This CDR3 comprises 14 residues. Germline V gene lookup returns CDR1 SGHRS and CDR2 YFSETQ. In DNA form, the CDR3 reads TGCGCCAGCAGCCCTGGACAGAGTTACAATGAGCAGTTCTTC. Translated: CASSPGQSYNEQFF.

The V and J genes are TRBV5-1 and TRBJ2-7; 11 bases match TRBD2. The germline V gene has CDR1 SGHRS and CDR2 YFSETQ. There are 15 residues in the CDR3. Trimming took 4 bases from V and 4 from J; bases not matched to a gene: 7. The CDR3 loop is CASSPLAGDGYEQYF. The CDR3 DNA is TGCGCCAGCAGCCCACTAGCGGGGGACGGGTACGAGCAGTACTTC.

The rearrangement links TRBV7-6 to TRBJ2-3; D may be TRBD1 (5 bases). Germline CDR1 is SGHVS and CDR2 is FNYEAQ. V was clipped by 0 bases and J by 6 bases, with 10 bases between them. The CDR3 has 14 amino acids. The CDR3 DNA sequence: TGTGCCAGCAGCTTAGCGCCAGGGTGGGATACGCAGTATTTT. Amino acids: CASSLAPGWDTQYF.

The chain's CDR3 is CASSRGQGVGTDTQYF. CDR3 bases: TGCGCCAGCAGCCGGGGACAGGGGGTTGGCACAGATACGCAGTATTTT. The chain uses TRBV5-1 and TRBJ2-3; TRBD1 agrees at 11 bases. CDR3 length: 16 residues. Germline V gene sequence: CDR1 SGHRS, CDR2 YFSETQ. Unmatched junction bases numbered 5, after V lost 4 bases and J lost 1 base.

This chain connects TRBV5-5 to TRBJ1-2; D is unclear. CDR3 size: 14 residues. Germline CDR1 SGHKS, CDR2 YYEKEE (reference sequence). V dropped 3 bases and J dropped 5 bases, with 14 bases sitting between them. CDR3 coding DNA: TGTGCCAGCAGCTCCGGGAGATCCCTATATGGCTACACCTTC. It encodes CASSSGRSLYGYTF.